The rows below give T cell receptor beta chains drawn from one sample of a study of T cells in localized non-small cell lung cancer. Sequencing used immunoSEQ multiplex PCR; TCRdb keeps in-frame clones, though not all of them. The data show fewer than 40,000 clones, roughly nine tenths seen once. The sample here was peripheral blood, taken before any cancer treatment. The origin of the receptors is a female donor aged 60 or older with stage I lung adenocarcinoma. CDR3s include the opening cysteine and the closing phenylalanine or tryptophan. The order of the fields is D gene, V gene, clone size, J gene, CDR3 DNA, CDR3 protein. A D gene is named only where the DNA matches it firmly. Expanded clones get a size class; other rows say once, few or many, or leave the size out.

>-|TRBV6-1|-|TRBJ2-7
TGTGCCAGCAGTGCCCCCGGCGTTACGGGGGCGCGCTACGAGCAGTACTTC
CASSAPGVTGARYEQYF
>-|TRBV29-1|-|TRBJ2-5
TGCAGCGGGGGGAACGGAGAGACCCAGTACTTC
CSGGNGETQYF
>-|TRBV7-2|-|TRBJ2-2
TGTGCCAGCAGCTCACCCGGCGGCGTCACCGGGGAGCTGTTTTTT
CASSSPGGVTGELFF
>TRBD1|TRBV6-1|-|TRBJ1-1
TGTGCCAGCAGCGACAGGGCCCGAAACACTGAAGCTTTCTTT
CASSDRARNTEAFF
>TRBD2|TRBV7-3|-|TRBJ2-3
TGTGCCAGCAGCGCCCGACTAGCAGACACAGATACGCAGTATTTT
CASSARLADTDTQYF
>TRBD2|TRBV5-8|once|TRBJ2-1
TGTGCCAGCAGCTTGGTGTTAACTAGCGGGAGCGGTGAGCAGTTCTTC
CASSLVLTSGSGEQFF
>-|TRBV15|-|TRBJ2-5
TGTGCCACCAGCAAGGAAGGCGGCCTACGGGGGGAGACCCAGTACTTC
CATSKEGGLRGETQYF
>-|TRBV10-3|-|TRBJ2-3
TGTGCCACCGCCCGTAGGGCCACAGATACGCAGTATTTT
CATARRATDTQYF
>TRBD1|TRBV10-1|-|TRBJ2-1
TGCGCCAGCAGTGAAATGGGACAGGGGCCTAACAATGAGCAGTTCTTC
CASSEMGQGPNNEQFF
>-|TRBV12-5|once|TRBJ2-2
TGTGCTAGTGGTTTGGTATCAGGGTACACCGGGGAGCTGTTTTTT
CASGLVSGYTGELFF
>-|TRBV18|-|TRBJ1-5
TGTGCCAGCTCACCTCCGCCAGGTCTTAATCAGCCCCAGCATTTT
CASSPPPGLNQPQHF
>TRBD1|TRBV6-4|-|TRBJ1-4
TGTGCCAGCAGTGACAGACAGGGGAATGAAAAACTGTTTTTT
CASSDRQGNEKLFF
>TRBD2|TRBV7-2|-|TRBJ2-2
TGTGCCAGCAGCTTAGCCACCAGACTAGCGTTGAACACCGGGGAGCTGTTTTTT
CASSLATRLALNTGELFF
>TRBD1|TRBV11-2|-|TRBJ2-1
TGTGCCAGCAGCTTCCAGGGGGTTAGAAAGTTCTTC
CASSFQGVRKFF
>-|TRBV7-9|-|TRBJ2-2
TGTGCCAGCAGGGGCAGGTCCATAGGGGAGCTGTTTTTT
CASRGRSIGELFF